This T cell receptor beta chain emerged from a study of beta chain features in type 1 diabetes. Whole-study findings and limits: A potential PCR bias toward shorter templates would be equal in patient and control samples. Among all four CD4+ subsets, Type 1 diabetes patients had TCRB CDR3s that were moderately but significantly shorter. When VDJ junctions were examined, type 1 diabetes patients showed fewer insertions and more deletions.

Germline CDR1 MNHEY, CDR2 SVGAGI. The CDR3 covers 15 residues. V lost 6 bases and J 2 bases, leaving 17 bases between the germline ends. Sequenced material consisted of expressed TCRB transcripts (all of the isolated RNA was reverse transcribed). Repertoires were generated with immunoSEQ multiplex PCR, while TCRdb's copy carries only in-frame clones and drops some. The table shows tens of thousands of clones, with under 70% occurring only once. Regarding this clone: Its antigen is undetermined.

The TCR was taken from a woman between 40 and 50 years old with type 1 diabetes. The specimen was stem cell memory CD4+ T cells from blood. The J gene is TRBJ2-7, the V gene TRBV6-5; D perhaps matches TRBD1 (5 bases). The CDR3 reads CASRYRQRTAYEQYF. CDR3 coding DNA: TGTGCCAGCAGGTACAGACAGAGGACGGCCTACGAGCAGTACTTC.